The 30 T cell receptor beta chains reported below all come from one sample, sequenced in a study of PD-1 blockade in classical Hodgkin lymphoma (dated by TCRdb to about 2020). The time point label, as the study defines it: cycle 1 day 1 (C1D1), immediately before nivolumab initiation. Every trial patient had relapsed after autologous stem cell transplantation, and cohorts A, B and C differed in prior brentuximab vedotin exposure. Receptor amplification or capture employed the immunoSEQ multiplex PCR assay. TCRdb retrieved this table from immuneACCESS and kept in-frame rearrangements only. Not all clones are present; in checked studies, unresolved V genes account for under half, and no reason is known for the remainder. This sample holds approximately 44,000 clones; around three quarters were observed only once. The ten largest account for 20% to 25% of the sample. Source: peripheral blood mononuclear cells (PBMCs), taken at baseline. The receptors shown here come from a human donor with classical Hodgkin lymphoma.

This clone turned up a few times. The chain combines TRBV30 with TRBJ1-2; tentatively, D is TRBD1 (6 bases). V lost 4 bases and J 3 bases, leaving 15 bases between the germline ends. The CDR3 runs 14 residues. Germline V gives CDR1 GTSNPN, CDR2 SVGIG (reference sequence). The CDR3 nucleotides read TGTGCCTGGAAACAGGGCCCGCACGACTATGGCTACACCTTC. The encoded protein is CAWKQGPHDYGYTF.

V and J are TRBV4-1 and TRBJ1-6, with D possibly being TRBD1 (6 bases). This CDR3 is built from 16 residues. CDR1 is MGHRA and CDR2 is YSYEKL in the germline V gene. V lost 5 bases and J lost 6, with 17 bases in between. For the CDR3, the DNA is TGCGCCAGCAGCACGCTCGGACAGTTAATTAATTCACCCCTCCACTTT. It yields the protein CASSTLGQLINSPLHF.

V and J are TRBV28 and TRBJ2-3, with a tentative D call TRBD2 (5 bases). V lost 5 bases to trimming and J lost 5 bases, with 14 bases between them. The CDR3 is made up of 14 amino acids. CDR1 MDHEN and CDR2 SYDVKM come from the germline V gene. CDR3 sequence (DNA): TGTGCCAGCAGTCTCGGACTTAGCCGAGATACGCAGTATTTT. This encodes CASSLGLSRDTQYF.

The chain carries TRBV29-1 and TRBJ1-2, with 7 bases matching TRBD1. The CDR3 runs 13 residues. Germline assignment: CDR1 SQVTM and CDR2 ANQGSEA. Losses at the gene ends were 0 bases for V and 2 bases for J; bases not matched to a gene: 0. The CDR3 DNA reads TGCAGCGTTGAAGAGACAGGGAACTATGGCTACACCTTC. It yields the protein CSVEETGNYGYTF.

The chain recombines TRBV10-2 with TRBJ2-2; D call uncertain. The V gene lost 7 bases and the J gene lost 4 bases, with 10 bases spanning the gap. Germline CDR1 and CDR2: WSHSY and SAAADI. The CDR3 extends over 13 amino acids. The CDR3 nucleotides are TGCGCCAGCACCCAGAGATTCACCGGGGAGCTGTTTTTT. This translates into CASTQRFTGELFF.

The chain has TRBV6-5 and TRBJ1-4; D is possibly TRBD1 (5 bases). Germline CDR1 reads MNHEY; CDR2 reads SVGAGI. This CDR3 has 13 residues. The germline V and J ends were trimmed by 8 bases and 5 bases, with 12 bases remaining between them. CDR3: CASGAGLNEKLFF. CDR3 DNA: TGTGCCAGCGGGGCAGGTCTAAATGAAAAACTGTTTTTT.

This clone occurred a few times. The chain is built from TRBV19 and TRBJ2-1, with 7 bases matching TRBD1. In germline, CDR1 is LNHDA, CDR2 SQIVND (reference sequence). The trim removed 8 bases at V and 0 bases at J, leaving 7 bases unmatched. The CDR3 consists of 15 residues. The CDR3 coding sequence is TGTGCCAGTGAACAGGGGATTAGCTCCTACAATGAGCAGTTCTTC. Translating gives CASEQGISSYNEQFF.

The chain has TRBV10-3 and TRBJ1-2; D unclear. V was trimmed by 3 bases and J by 1 base, leaving 9 bases between them. The CDR3 has 14 amino acids. The V gene's germline CDR1 is ENHRY and CDR2 SYGVKD. The CDR3 nucleotides read TGTGCCATCAGTGAAGGGCTTATTAACTATGGCTACACCTTC. Its protein product is CAISEGLINYGYTF.

On this clone: This CDR3 is also generated by other DNA sequences in the sample. The chain employs TRBV5-5 and TRBJ2-5; perhaps TRBD1 as D (6 bases). Germline values: CDR1 SGHKS, CDR2 YYEKEE (reference sequence). V lost 4 bases and J 2 bases, leaving 12 bases between the germline ends. This CDR3 has 14 amino acids. The CDR3 is CASSPWTVQETQYF. The CDR3, as DNA: TGTGCCAGCAGCCCATGGACAGTACAAGAGACCCAGTACTTC.

The chain carries TRBV27 and TRBJ1-4; weak D call: TRBD1 (5 bases). The germline V and J ends were trimmed by 2 bases and 7 bases, with 11 bases remaining between them. CDR1 and CDR2 (germline): MNHEY, SMNVEV (reference sequence). The length of the CDR3 is 14 residues. The CDR3: CASSLGRVAEKLFF. The CDR3 region has the DNA TGTGCCAGCAGTTTAGGCAGGGTAGCTGAAAAACTGTTTTTT. The full variable domain, completed using reference TRBV27 and TRBJ1-4, is EAQVTQNPRYLITVTGKKLTVTCSQNMNHEYMSWYRQDPGLGLRQIYYSMNVEVTDKGDVPEGYKVSRKEKRNFPLILESPSPNQTSLYFCASSLGRVAEKLFFGSGTQLSVL.

This sequence joins TRBV30 and TRBJ2-6; D is unresolved. The V gene's germline CDR1 is GTSNPN and CDR2 SVGIG (reference sequence). V was clipped by 4 bases and J by 2 bases, with 3 bases between them. The CDR3 sequence is 12 residues long. The chain's CDR3 is CAWTPGANVLTF. The CDR3 nucleotides read TGTGCCTGGACCCCTGGGGCCAACGTCCTGACTTTC.

This clone was counted a single time. The chain has TRBV27 and TRBJ1-5, with D perhaps TRBD1 (5 bases). Germline CDR1 MNHEY, CDR2 SMNVEV (reference sequence). This CDR3 has 17 residues. The V gene lost 3 bases and the J gene lost 5 bases, with 20 bases spanning the gap. This CDR3 is CASSLGMGTAVDQPQHF. In DNA, the CDR3 is TGTGCCAGCAGTTTGGGGATGGGGACCGCCGTAGATCAGCCCCAGCATTTT.

V is TRBV7-9 and J is TRBJ2-7; D might be TRBD1 or TRBD2, each matching 5 bases. Looked up from germline, CDR1 is SEHNR and CDR2 is FQNEAQ (reference sequence). V dropped 8 bases and J dropped 4 bases, with 12 bases sitting between them. The CDR3 spans 12 residues. CDR3 in amino acids: CASEGSAYEQYF. CDR3 in DNA: TGTGCCAGCGAGGGGTCCGCGTACGAGCAGTACTTC.

The chain recombines TRBV5-1 with TRBJ1-1; D unresolved. The CDR3 is made up of 15 amino acids. V was trimmed by 0 bases and J by 1 base, leaving 10 bases between them. CDR1 and CDR2 from the germline V gene are SGHRS and YFSETQ. For the CDR3, the DNA is TGCGCCAGCAGCTTGGACCCAGCGCGGAACACTGAAGCTTTCTTT. Translating gives CASSLDPARNTEAFF.

J is TRBJ1-1 and V is TRBV7-9; no clear D gene. V shed 3 bases and J shed 1 base, with 9 bases lying between them. This CDR3 comprises 14 residues. Per germline, CDR1 SEHNR and CDR2 FQNEAQ (reference sequence). The CDR3 nucleotides are TGTGCCAGCAGCTTTGCCTTCCCGAACACTGAAGCTTTCTTT. Its protein is CASSFAFPNTEAFF.

The rearrangement joins TRBV7-2 to TRBJ1-1, with a weak D call TRBD1 (5 bases). V was shortened by 2 bases and J by 0 bases, with 10 bases between the two germline ends. The CDR3 covers 15 residues. The germline V gene encodes CDR1 SGHTA and CDR2 FQGNSA. This CDR3 is CASSLKGVVNTEAFF. CDR3 bases: TGTGCCAGCAGCTTAAAAGGGGTGGTGAACACTGAAGCTTTCTTT.

This chain joins TRBV30 and TRBJ2-2; 7 bases are shared with TRBD2. Losses at the gene ends were 5 bases for V and 3 bases for J; bases not matched to a gene: 12. There are 16 residues in the CDR3. In germline, CDR1 is GTSNPN, CDR2 SVGIG (reference sequence). The CDR3 spells CAWLPGGRRDTGELFF. The CDR3 coding sequence is TGTGCCTGGCTACCTGGCGGGAGACGCGACACCGGGGAGCTGTTTTTT.

This clone was observed a single time. The chain uses TRBV5-6 and TRBJ2-2; 8 bases are shared with TRBD2. The germline V gene encodes CDR1 SGHDT and CDR2 YYEEEE. This CDR3 comprises 16 residues. V was pared by 6 bases and J by 5 bases, with 12 bases of the junction left unmatched. CDR3 in amino acids: CASTLPGGASTGELFF. CDR3 sequence (DNA): TGTGCCAGCACCCTACCGGGGGGGGCATCAACCGGGGAGCTGTTTTTT. The full variable domain, in which reference TRBV5-6 and TRBJ2-2 provide the parts outside the CDR3, is DAGVTQSPTHLIKTRGQQVTLRCSPKSGHDTVSWYQQALGQGPQFIFQYYEEEERQRGNFPDRFSGHQFPNYSSELNVNALLLGDSALYLCASTLPGGASTGELFFGEGSRLTVL.

The chain recombines TRBV7-2 with TRBJ2-2; D is uncertain. Germline CDR1 reads SGHTA; CDR2 reads FQGNSA. The CDR3 is 15 residues long. The V gene lost 3 bases and the J gene lost 4 bases, with 12 bases spanning the gap. The CDR3 sequence is CASSLPGRITGELFF. As DNA, the CDR3 is TGTGCCAGCAGCTTGCCGGGCCGTATCACCGGGGAGCTGTTTTTT.

This chain uses TRBV6-5 with TRBJ1-5; 7 nucleotides agree with TRBD1. CDR3 length equals 13 residues. The germline CDR1 and CDR2 sequences are MNHEY and SVGAGI. J was trimmed by 5 bases and V by 5 bases; bases with no gene match: 3. The CDR3 protein is CASSRQGDQPQHF. Here the CDR3 DNA reads TGTGCCAGCAGTAGACAGGGCGATCAGCCCCAGCATTTT.

The rearrangement links TRBV7-9 to TRBJ1-2; no clear D gene. Germline V gives CDR1 SEHNR, CDR2 FQNEAQ (reference sequence). The V end lost 2 bases, the J end lost 4 bases, and 11 bases lay between the germline ends. The CDR3 covers 14 residues. Here the CDR3 reads CASSLIVSLYGYTF. In DNA, the CDR3 is TGTGCCAGCAGCTTAATAGTCAGCCTCTATGGCTACACCTTC. The variable domain in full, completed from reference TRBV7-9 and TRBJ1-2, reads DTGVSQNPRHKITKRGQNVTFRCDPISEHNRLYWYRQTLGQGPEFLTYFQNEAQLEKSRLLSDRFSAERPKGSFSTLEIQRTEQGDSAMYLCASSLIVSLYGYTFGSGTRLTVV.

This clone has only one observation. The V and J genes are TRBV19 and TRBJ2-1; TRBD2 matches 11 bases. With 4 bases clipped from V and 2 bases from J, the junction kept 7 bases outside the gene matches. Germline loops: CDR1 LNHDA, CDR2 SQIVND (reference sequence). CDR3 length: 17 amino acids. The CDR3 sequence: CASSTPSSGRPYNEQFF. The CDR3 bases are TGTGCCAGTAGTACTCCGTCTAGCGGGAGGCCCTACAATGAGCAGTTCTTC.

The V gene is TRBV27, the J gene TRBJ2-7; TRBD1 agrees at 8 bases. The germline V gene has CDR1 MNHEY and CDR2 SMNVEV (reference sequence). The V segment lost 5 bases and the J segment 4 bases; nucleotides outside the gene matches: 7. The CDR3 extends over 14 amino acids. CDR3 loop: CASSTRDRLYEQYF. The CDR3 bases are TGTGCCAGCAGTACCCGGGACAGGCTGTACGAGCAGTACTTC.

V usage is TRBV6-5 and J usage is TRBJ1-4, with D tentatively TRBD1 (5 bases). CDR1 MNHEY and CDR2 SVGAGI come from the germline V gene. CDR3 length equals 15 residues. V was pared by 6 bases and J by 3 bases, with 14 bases between. CDR3 DNA: TGTGCCAGCAGACTGGGGGACCCCCCTAATGAAAAACTGTTTTTT. It yields the protein CASRLGDPPNEKLFF.

J is TRBJ2-1 and V is TRBV28; 9 nucleotides line up with TRBD1. The CDR3 runs 15 residues. With 6 bases clipped from V and 9 bases from J, the junction kept 12 bases outside the gene matches. The V gene's germline CDR1 is MDHEN and CDR2 SYDVKM. CDR3 protein: CASSHGTGLLGEQFF. CDR3 in DNA: TGTGCCAGCAGCCACGGGACAGGGCTCCTCGGTGAGCAGTTCTTC.

The chain links TRBV30 to TRBJ2-2, with a possible D match to TRBD1 (5 bases). V lost 4 bases, J lost 5 bases, and 14 bases lay in between. This CDR3 contains 14 residues. Germline CDR1 reads GTSNPN; CDR2 reads SVGIG (reference sequence). In DNA form, the CDR3 reads TGTGCCTGGACTTTAGGGGTGGGGACCGGGGAGCTGTTTTTT. Translated: CAWTLGVGTGELFF.

This chain uses TRBV4-2 with TRBJ1-2; 7 bases line up with TRBD1. The CDR3 is 14 amino acids. With 2 bases clipped from V and 6 bases from J, the junction kept 6 bases outside the gene matches. Germline V lookup: CDR1 LGHNA, CDR2 YNFKEQ. As DNA, the CDR3 is TGTGCCAGCAGCCAACCCGGGACAGCGAATGGCTACACCTTC. Protein: CASSQPGTANGYTF.

The rearrangement links TRBV19 to TRBJ2-3, with a weak D call TRBD1 (6 bases). The CDR3 consists of 13 residues. The germline CDR1 and CDR2 sequences are LNHDA and SQIVND (reference sequence). Trimming removed 6 bases from V and 4 bases from J, with 11 bases in between. CDR3 protein: CASSNRAPDTQYF. The CDR3, as DNA: TGTGCCAGTAGCAACAGGGCCCCAGATACGCAGTATTTT.

The rearrangement joins TRBV4-1 to TRBJ2-5, with D uncertain. The CDR3 spans 15 residues. The germline V and J ends were trimmed by 0 bases and 5 bases, with 13 bases remaining between them. Germline-derived CDR1 and CDR2 are MGHRA and YSYEKL. This CDR3 is CASSQEVTNRETQYF. CDR3 bases: TGCGCCAGCAGCCAAGAGGTTACCAATAGGGAGACCCAGTACTTC.

The gene calls are TRBV4-1 and TRBJ1-6; unclear D gene. Trimming cost V 2 bases and J 0 bases, with 11 bases left between them. In germline, CDR1 is MGHRA, CDR2 YSYEKL. The CDR3 consists of 17 residues. The CDR3: CASSQQQINSYNSPLHF. The CDR3, as DNA: TGCGCCAGCAGCCAACAACAGATAAACTCCTATAATTCACCCCTCCACTTT.